This T cell receptor (beta chain) comes out of a study of blood T cell repertoires in COVID-19. Whole-study context: Both acute and convalescent COVID-19 samples were obtained from the United States, Italy and Spain.

As handled by the study authors: Reference gene primer amplification in the assay estimated nucleated cell counts. Assay: immunoSEQ multiplex PCR; the TCRdb copy retains only in-frame clones and omits some. V and J calls and clone size follow that table, whereas D and trimming were derived from the DNA. The sample shows 100,000 to 150,000 clones, more than 75% of them seen only once. This clonotype was obtained from a man aged 55 to 69 with acute or convalescent COVID-19. The sample comprised peripheral blood.

CDR3 protein: CATSRDQTSYEQYF. CDR3 coding DNA: TGTGCCACCAGCAGAGATCAAACATCCTACGAGCAGTACTTC. J is TRBJ2-7 and V is TRBV15; D is uncertain. Germline V gives CDR1 LNHNV, CDR2 YYDKDF (reference sequence). The V end was cut by 0 bases, the J end by 1 base, with 7 bases between. This CDR3 has 14 residues. Using reference TRBV15 and TRBJ2-7 for the parts outside the CDR3, the full variable domain is DAMVIQNPRYQVTQFGKPVTLSCSQTLNHNVMYWYQQKSSQAPKLLFHYYDKDFNNEADTPDNFQSRRPNTSFCFLDIRSPGLGDTAMYLCATSRDQTSYEQYFGPGTRLTVT.